What follows are 23 T cell receptor beta chains derived from one specimen sequenced in a study of blood T cell repertoires in COVID-19. The method was immunoSEQ multiplex PCR; TCRdb's version includes in-frame clones alone and lacks a portion of them. The top ten clones hold 3% to 3.5% of a sample with 110,000 or so clones, about 85% of them seen once. Material for sequencing was peripheral blood. These receptors came from a man in his forties or fifties with acute or convalescent COVID-19.

This clone showed up just a few times. The chain carries TRBV29-1 and TRBJ1-1, with D possibly TRBD1 on 6 matching bases. Germline CDR1 and CDR2: SQVTM and ANQGSEA. The CDR3 is 13 amino acids. Deletions cut 6 bases from V and 3 bases from J, with 14 bases between. This CDR3 is CSVHRELDTEAFF. Written as DNA, the CDR3 is TGCAGCGTCCACAGGGAATTGGACACTGAAGCTTTCTTT.

The chain links TRBV7-2 to TRBJ2-7, with 9 bases identical to TRBD1. Germline CDR1 SGHTA, CDR2 FQGNSA. This CDR3 has 14 residues. The V segment lost 6 bases and the J segment 2 bases; nucleotides outside the gene matches: 5. The CDR3 bases are TGTGCCAGCAGAACCGGGACAGGGACCTACGAGCAGTACTTC. Translation: CASRTGTGTYEQYF.

The V and J genes are TRBV7-9 and TRBJ1-4; D gene ambiguous. This CDR3 has 13 amino acids. Germline CDR1 reads SEHNR; CDR2 reads FQNEAQ (reference sequence). Trimming shortened V by 4 bases and J by 5 bases, and 8 bases separated the two germline ends. For the CDR3, the DNA is TGTGCCAGCAGCTCGGAGATGAATGAAAAACTGTTTTTT. Its translation: CASSSEMNEKLFF. The complete variable domain, with remaining parts taken from reference TRBV7-9 and TRBJ1-4, reads DTGVSQNPRHKITKRGQNVTFRCDPISEHNRLYWYRQTLGQGPEFLTYFQNEAQLEKSRLLSDRFSAERPKGSFSTLEIQRTEQGDSAMYLCASSSEMNEKLFFGSGTQLSVL.

This chain links TRBV27 with TRBJ1-5, with a weak D call TRBD1 (5 bases). The CDR3 loop spans 14 amino acids. The germline CDR1 and CDR2 sequences are MNHEY and SMNVEV (reference sequence). V lost 1 base, J lost 6 bases, and 10 bases lay in between. In DNA form, the CDR3 reads TGTGCCAGCAGTTTATTGGGGCCTTTTCAGCCCCAGCATTTT. It specifies CASSLLGPFQPQHF.

This clone has a single count. The J gene is TRBJ2-5, the V gene TRBV9; D is perhaps TRBD2 (6 bases). The CDR3 contains 15 residues. The V end was cut by 4 bases, the J end by 3 bases, with 16 bases between. Germline lookup yields CDR1 SGDLS and CDR2 YYNGEE. CDR3 in DNA: TGTGCCAGCAGCTCCATTGGCGGGGAGAAAGAGACCCAGTACTTC. Encoded protein: CASSSIGGEKETQYF. Looking up the rest from reference TRBV9 and TRBJ2-5 gives the full variable domain: DSGVTQTPKHLITATGQRVTLRCSPRSGDLSVYWYQQSLDQGLQFLIQYYNGEERAKGNILERFSAQQFPDLHSELNLSSLELGDSALYFCASSSIGGEKETQYFGPGTRLLVL.

A single count supports this clone. This rearrangement joins TRBV7-3 to TRBJ2-3, with D tentatively TRBD2 (5 bases). Germline V gives CDR1 SGHTA, CDR2 FQGTGA. Trimming shortened V by 1 base and J by 2 bases, and 10 bases separated the two germline ends. CDR3 length: 15 residues. CDR3 bases: TGTGCCAGCAGCTTAATGGGGAGTCCCACAGATACGCAGTATTTT. Translated: CASSLMGSPTDTQYF.

The genes are TRBV12-3 or TRBV12-4 and TRBJ1-2; 10 positions match TRBD1. J lost 9 bases, V lost 3 bases, and 4 bases had no gene match. The CDR3 extends over 13 amino acids. The CDR3 region has the DNA TGTGCCAGCAGTTTCGGGACAGGGGAGAGCTACACCTTC. This translates into CASSFGTGESYTF.

The CDR3 loop reads CASSDRRGGQDEQFF. The CDR3 bases are TGTGCCAGCAGTGACCGGCGGGGGGGCCAGGATGAGCAGTTCTTC. The rearrangement joins TRBV2 to TRBJ2-1; 9 positions match TRBD2. V lost 3 bases, J lost 8 bases, and 8 bases stayed unmatched. Germline V CDR1 and CDR2: SNHLY, FYNNEI. The CDR3 extends over 15 amino acids.

V is TRBV5-4 and J is TRBJ2-6; TRBD1 matches at 7 bases. V lost 4 bases and J lost 0; bases outside the gene matches: 4. The CDR3 loop spans 16 amino acids. The germline CDR1 and CDR2 sequences are SGHNT and YYREEE (reference sequence). The CDR3, as DNA: TGTGCCAGCAGCACCCGGACAGGCTCTGGGGCCAACGTCCTGACTTTC. This translates into CASSTRTGSGANVLTF.

The V and J genes are TRBV4-1 and TRBJ1-2; no clear D. The CDR3 spans 14 residues. Germline CDR1 MGHRA, CDR2 YSYEKL. The V end was cut by 3 bases, the J end by 1 base, with 9 bases between. Written as DNA, the CDR3 is TGCGCCAGCAGCCAGTTACAGATTAACTATGGCTACACCTTC. It is translated as CASSQLQINYGYTF.

The chain carries TRBV7-8 and TRBJ2-7; TRBD1 is a possible D gene (6 bases). The CDR3 covers 14 residues. Germline CDR1 SGHVS, CDR2 FQNEAQ. V was clipped by 4 bases and J by 3 bases, with 13 bases between them. In nucleotides, the CDR3 is TGTGCCAGCAGCTCCCATACCAGGGGCTACGAGCAGTACTTC. Residues: CASSSHTRGYEQYF.

The chain carries TRBV6-1 and TRBJ2-7; a weak D match, TRBD1 (6 bases). There are 17 residues in the CDR3. The V end was cut by 2 bases, the J end by 6 bases, with 23 bases between. Germline V CDR1 and CDR2: MNHNS, SASEGT. The CDR3 coding sequence is TGTGCCAGCAGTGAATCGGGACGGGGACACATTCCTATCGAGCAGTACTTC. Translated: CASSESGRGHIPIEQYF.

This sequence joins TRBV4-1 and TRBJ1-2; D unresolved. This CDR3 is 13 amino acids long. The ends were cut back, 1 base at V and 8 bases at J, with 11 bases in the middle. CDR1 MGHRA and CDR2 YSYEKL come from the germline V gene. CDR3 nucleotide sequence: TGCGCCAGCAGCCAAGGCGACGGGTTCGGCTACACCTTC. It translates to CASSQGDGFGYTF.

The gene calls are TRBV4-3 and TRBJ1-1; 9 bases match TRBD1. Germline V gives CDR1 LGHNA, CDR2 YSLEER. The CDR3 totals 14 residues. V trimming: 5 bases; J trimming: 5 bases; junction bases outside the gene matches: 6. The CDR3 is CASSSWTGDTEAFF. The CDR3 DNA is TGCGCCAGCAGCTCCTGGACAGGGGATACTGAAGCTTTCTTT.

This chain joins TRBV30 and TRBJ2-3; 8 bases line up with TRBD1. The germline CDR1 and CDR2 sequences are GTSNPN and SVGIG (reference sequence). V lost 2 bases and J lost 1; bases outside the gene matches: 5. This CDR3 contains 15 residues. CDR3 DNA: TGTGCCTGGAGTCCCCCGGGACAGGGCACAGATACGCAGTATTTT. Protein product: CAWSPPGQGTDTQYF. The full variable domain, rest sourced from reference TRBV30 and TRBJ2-3, is SQTIHQWPATLVQPVGSPLSLECTVEGTSNPNLYWYRQAAGRGLQLLFYSVGIGQISSEVPQNLSASRPQDRQFILSSKKLLLSDSGFYLCAWSPPGQGTDTQYFGPGTRLTVL.

The chain combines TRBV24-1 with TRBJ2-3; 12 positions match TRBD2. Germline-derived CDR1 and CDR2 are KGHDR and SFDVKD. With V trimmed by 4 bases and J by 6 bases, 4 bases remained unmatched. This CDR3 has 15 residues. The CDR3 DNA reads as TGTGCCACCAGTGACGGGACTAGCGGGTTGGATACGCAGTATTTT. Translation gives CATSDGTSGLDTQYF.

This clone was recorded a few times. This sequence joins TRBV4-2 and TRBJ2-7; 7 bases match TRBD2. Looked up from germline, CDR1 is LGHNA and CDR2 is YNFKEQ. The CDR3 sequence is 15 residues long. After removal of 4 bases from V and 2 bases from J, the junction contained 8 bases not matched to a gene. The CDR3 nucleotides are TGTGCCAGCAGCCCCAGGGCCGGGGGGACCTACGAGCAGTACTTC. Its protein is CASSPRAGGTYEQYF.

The gene calls are TRBV5-4 and TRBJ2-2; tentative D call: TRBD1 (6 bases). The V end lost 4 bases, the J end lost 4 bases, and 11 bases lay between the germline ends. Per the germline V gene, CDR1 is SGHNT and CDR2 is YYREEE (reference sequence). This CDR3 comprises 14 residues. CDR3 residues: CASSTGIGTGELFF. The CDR3 nucleotides read TGTGCCAGCAGCACAGGGATCGGCACCGGGGAGCTGTTTTTT.

The chain is built from TRBV3-1 (or the pseudogene TRBV3-2) and TRBJ1-1; a weak D match, TRBD1 (5 bases). The CDR3 covers 13 residues. V lost 4 bases to trimming and J lost 1 base, with 7 bases between them. Germline CDR1 is LGHDT and CDR2 is YNNKEL (reference sequence). CDR3 in DNA: TGTGCCAGCAGCCGAGACAGGAACACTGAAGCTTTCTTT. This encodes CASSRDRNTEAFF.

The chain has TRBV7-2 and TRBJ2-1; 7 bases are a match to TRBD1. CDR1 and CDR2 from the germline V gene are SGHTA and FQGNSA. The CDR3 loop spans 13 amino acids. The V segment lost 6 bases and the J segment 7 bases; nucleotides outside the gene matches: 6. CDR3 nucleotide sequence: TGTGCCAGCAGTGACAGGGTTAAAAATGAGCAGTTCTTC. Translating it yields CASSDRVKNEQFF.

The rearrangement joins TRBV4-1 to TRBJ1-6; 7 bases line up with TRBD1. The ends lost 1 base at V and 0 bases at J; junction bases unmatched: 6. The CDR3 sequence is 18 residues long. The germline V gene encodes CDR1 MGHRA and CDR2 YSYEKL. Here the CDR3 reads CASSQAAGGSSYNSPLHF. The CDR3 DNA reads as TGCGCCAGCAGCCAAGCAGCAGGGGGGAGCTCCTATAATTCACCCCTCCACTTT.

The rearrangement links TRBV5-6 to TRBJ1-1; D ambiguous. Trimming removed 5 bases at V and 3 bases at J, with 5 bases between. CDR1 is SGHDT, CDR2 YYEEEE, per germline. The CDR3 is 11 amino acids. Here the CDR3 reads CASSLYTEAFF. The CDR3 coding sequence is TGTGCCAGCAGTCTCTACACTGAAGCTTTCTTT.

The chain links TRBV5-4 to TRBJ2-3; 9 bases match TRBD2. The CDR3 spans 15 residues. Losses at the gene ends were 0 bases for V and 4 bases for J; bases not matched to a gene: 3. Germline V gives CDR1 SGHNT, CDR2 YYREEE (reference sequence). The CDR3 sequence: CASSLASGASDTQYF. The CDR3 DNA reads as TGTGCCAGCAGCTTGGCTAGCGGGGCATCAGATACGCAGTATTTT.